The 2 T cell receptor beta chains given below trace back to one sample, sequenced in a study of human T cells and chemical hapten exposure. TCRdb called the RACE reads again in MiXCR, with one record for every CDR3 protein. The repertoire holds 130,000 or so distinct CDR3 sequences, with around 11% as singletons. Indicated time point: patch test 3, about 24 weeks after DPC sensitization. This sample's treatment: therapeutic diphenylcyclopropenone sensitization with weekly scalp DPC. This material consisted of whole blood, taken in connection with sensitization to the hapten diphenylcyclopropenone (DPC). The receptors here all came from a woman aged 45-65 years with alopecia areata. Some clones in this sample may be carry-over from other donors' samples.

This clonotype was observed a handful of times. The CDR3 DNA reads as TGTGCCAGCAGGAGTAGCGGGAGCTCCTACGAGCAGTACTTC. Translated, it gives CASRSSGSSYEQYF. This chain links TRBV28 with TRBJ2-7, with 9 bases aligning to TRBD2. This CDR3 spans 14 amino acids. In germline, CDR1 is MDHEN, CDR2 SYDVKM. Trimming cost V 6 bases and J 0 bases; bases outside gene matches: 3. Full variable domain (outside the CDR3, taken from reference TRBV28 and TRBJ2-7): DVKVTQSSRYLVKRTGEKVFLECVQDMDHENMFWYRQDPGLGLRLIYFSYDVKMKEKGDIPEGYSVSREKKERFSLILESASTNQTSMYLCASRSSGSSYEQYFGPGTRLTVT.

J is TRBJ1-5 and V is TRBV20-1, with 8 bases matching TRBD1. The length of the CDR3 is 13 residues. Trimming cost V 5 bases and J 4 bases; bases outside gene matches: 4. CDR1 is DFQATT and CDR2 is SNEGSKA in the germline V gene (reference sequence). The CDR3 loop is CSAGQGTNQPQHF. The DNA of the CDR3 is TGCAGTGCTGGACAGGGAACAAATCAGCCCCAGCATTTT.